This T cell receptor beta chain was retrieved from a study of T cell changes during pregnancy in multiple sclerosis. Trimming removed 5 bases from V and 7 bases from J; junction bases left unmatched: 8. CDR3 size: 16 residues. CDR1 is SGHTA, CDR2 FQGNSA, per germline. Assay used: immunoSEQ multiplex PCR; TCRdb lists only in-frame clones, some missing. This table holds tens of thousands of clones, about 90% found once. The chain carries TRBV7-2 and TRBJ1-6; 10 bases align to TRBD1. The TCR was taken from a female donor with multiple sclerosis, enrolled in a pregnancy study. Material: CD4+ T cells from peripheral blood mononuclear cells, obtained in the first trimester of pregnancy. The CDR3 DNA reads as TGTGCCAGCAGCGACCCGGGACAGGGGATAAATTCACCCCTCCACTTT. This codes for CASSDPGQGINSPLHF.